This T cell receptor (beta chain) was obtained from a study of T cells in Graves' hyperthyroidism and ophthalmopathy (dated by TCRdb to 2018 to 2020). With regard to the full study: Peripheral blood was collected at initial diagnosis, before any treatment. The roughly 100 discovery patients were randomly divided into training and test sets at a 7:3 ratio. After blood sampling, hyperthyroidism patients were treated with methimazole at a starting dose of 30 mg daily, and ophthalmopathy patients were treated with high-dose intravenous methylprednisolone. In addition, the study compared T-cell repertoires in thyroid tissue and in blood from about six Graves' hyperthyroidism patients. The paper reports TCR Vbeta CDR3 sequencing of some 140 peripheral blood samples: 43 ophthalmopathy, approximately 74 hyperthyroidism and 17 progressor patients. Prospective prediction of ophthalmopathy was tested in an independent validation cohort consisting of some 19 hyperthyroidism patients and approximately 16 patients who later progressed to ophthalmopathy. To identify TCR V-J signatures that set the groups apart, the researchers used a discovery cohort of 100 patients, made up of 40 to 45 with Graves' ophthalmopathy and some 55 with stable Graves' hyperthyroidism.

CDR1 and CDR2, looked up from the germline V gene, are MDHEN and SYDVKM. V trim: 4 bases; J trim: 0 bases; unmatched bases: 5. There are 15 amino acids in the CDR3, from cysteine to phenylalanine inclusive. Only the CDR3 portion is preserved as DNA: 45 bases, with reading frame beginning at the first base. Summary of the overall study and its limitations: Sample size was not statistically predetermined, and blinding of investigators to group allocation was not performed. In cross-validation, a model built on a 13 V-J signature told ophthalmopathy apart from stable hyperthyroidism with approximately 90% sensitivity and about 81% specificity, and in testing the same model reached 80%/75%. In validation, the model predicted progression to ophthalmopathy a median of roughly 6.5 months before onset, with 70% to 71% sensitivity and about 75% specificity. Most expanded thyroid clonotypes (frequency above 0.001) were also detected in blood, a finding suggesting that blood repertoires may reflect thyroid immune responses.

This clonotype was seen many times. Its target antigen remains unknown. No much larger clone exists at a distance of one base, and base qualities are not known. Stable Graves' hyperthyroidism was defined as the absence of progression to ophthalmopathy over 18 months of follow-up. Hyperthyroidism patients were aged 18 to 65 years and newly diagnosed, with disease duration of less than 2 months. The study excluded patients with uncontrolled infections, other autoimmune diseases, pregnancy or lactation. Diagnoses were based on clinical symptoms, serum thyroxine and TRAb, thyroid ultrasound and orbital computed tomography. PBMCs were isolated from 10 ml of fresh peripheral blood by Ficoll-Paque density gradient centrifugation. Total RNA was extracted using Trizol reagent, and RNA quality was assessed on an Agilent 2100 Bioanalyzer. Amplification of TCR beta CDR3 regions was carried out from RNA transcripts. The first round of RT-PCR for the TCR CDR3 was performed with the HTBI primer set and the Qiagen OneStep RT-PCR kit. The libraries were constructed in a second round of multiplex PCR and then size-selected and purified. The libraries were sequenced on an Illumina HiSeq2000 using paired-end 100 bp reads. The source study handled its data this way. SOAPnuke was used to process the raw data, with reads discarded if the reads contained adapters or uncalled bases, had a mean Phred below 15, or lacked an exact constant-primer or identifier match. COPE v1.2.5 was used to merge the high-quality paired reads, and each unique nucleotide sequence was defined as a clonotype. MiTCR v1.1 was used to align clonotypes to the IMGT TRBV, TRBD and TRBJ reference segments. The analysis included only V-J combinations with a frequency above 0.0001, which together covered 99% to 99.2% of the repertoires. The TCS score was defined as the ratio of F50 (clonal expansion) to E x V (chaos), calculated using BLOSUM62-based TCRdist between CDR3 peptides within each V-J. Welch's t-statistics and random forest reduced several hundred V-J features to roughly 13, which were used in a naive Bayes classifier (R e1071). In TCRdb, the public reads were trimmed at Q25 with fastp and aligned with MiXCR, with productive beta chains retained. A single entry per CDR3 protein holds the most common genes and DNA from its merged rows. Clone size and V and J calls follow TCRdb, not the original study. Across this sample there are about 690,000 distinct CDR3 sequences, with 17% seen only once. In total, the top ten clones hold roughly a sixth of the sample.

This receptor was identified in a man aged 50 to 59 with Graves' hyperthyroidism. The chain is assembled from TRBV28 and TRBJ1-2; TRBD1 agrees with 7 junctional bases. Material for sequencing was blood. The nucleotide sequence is TGTGCCAGCAGTTCAGGGGGGAACTCTAACTATGGCTACACCTTC. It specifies CASSSGGNSNYGYTF.